One sample yielded the 13 T cell receptor beta chains listed below, sequenced in a study of blood T cell repertoires in COVID-19. The protocol was immunoSEQ multiplex PCR, while the TCRdb copy is restricted to in-frame clones and leaves out a portion. Of 150,000 to 200,000 clones listed, around 82% are singletons. The sequencing input was PBMCs or T cells enriched from blood (not recorded which). These receptors were collected from a woman between 45 and 60 years old with acute COVID-19.

The chain has TRBV7-2 and TRBJ2-2, with 8 nucleotides matching TRBD2. The CDR3 sequence is 16 residues long. Unmatched junction bases numbered 11, after V lost 4 bases and J lost 7 bases. CDR1 is SGHTA, CDR2 FQGNSA, per germline. The CDR3 DNA sequence: TGTGCCAGCAGCTCGCAACGAGGGACTAGGAACGGGGAGCTGTTTTTT. This gives the protein CASSSQRGTRNGELFF.

V and J are TRBV2 and TRBJ1-4; 7 bases line up with TRBD1. There are 13 residues in the CDR3. The germline gives CDR1 SNHLY, CDR2 FYNNEI. Losses at the gene ends were 11 bases for V and 5 bases for J; bases not matched to a gene: 8. CDR3 in amino acids: CAGKQGSNEKLFF. CDR3 DNA sequence: TGTGCCGGAAAACAGGGGAGCAATGAAAAACTGTTTTTT.

The chain has TRBV4-2 and TRBJ2-5; 8 bases are shared with TRBD2. The CDR3 has 15 amino acids. J was trimmed by 4 bases and V by 1 base; bases with no gene match: 5. In germline, CDR1 is LGHNA, CDR2 YNFKEQ. The CDR3 sequence: CASSQGGLVGETQYF. DNA of the CDR3: TGTGCCAGCAGCCAAGGGGGACTAGTGGGAGAGACCCAGTACTTC.

The V gene is TRBV19, the J gene TRBJ2-6; TRBD1 might be the D (5 bases). Trimming pared 2 bases from V and 4 bases from J, leaving 12 bases between. This CDR3 comprises 16 residues. Germline CDR1 and CDR2: LNHDA and SQIVND (reference sequence). The CDR3 spells CASSIQGPRGANVLTF. The CDR3 DNA reads as TGTGCCAGTAGTATACAGGGCCCAAGGGGGGCCAACGTCCTGACTTTC. The entire variable domain, with the rest obtained from reference TRBV19 and TRBJ2-6, is as follows: DGGITQSPKYLFRKEGQNVTLSCEQNLNHDAMYWYRQDPGQGLRLIYYSQIVNDFQKGDIAEGYSVSREKKESFPLTVTSAQKNPTAFYLCASSIQGPRGANVLTFGAGSRLTVL.

The V gene is TRBV20-1, the J gene TRBJ2-2, with no clear D. The V gene lost 4 bases and the J gene lost 8 bases, with 8 bases spanning the gap. The CDR3 contains 11 residues. Germline V gives CDR1 DFQATT, CDR2 SNEGSKA (reference sequence). The CDR3 DNA reads TGCAGTGCTACACCCAGGGGGGAGCTGTTTTTT. As protein: CSATPRGELFF.

This clone was seen only a few times. The V gene is TRBV27, the J gene TRBJ2-7; 8 bases match TRBD1. V trimming: 0 bases; J trimming: 7 bases; junction bases outside the gene matches: 8. CDR1 and CDR2 from the germline V gene are MNHEY and SMNVEV (reference sequence). The CDR3 contains 15 residues. The CDR3 sequence is CASSLSAGGAGEQYV. The CDR3 DNA reads as TGTGCCAGCAGTTTATCGGCAGGGGGCGCGGGGGAGCAGTACGTC.

The V gene is TRBV6-5, the J gene TRBJ1-5; 10 bases map to TRBD1. Germline V gene data show CDR1 as MNHEY and CDR2 as SVGAGI. The V gene end was trimmed by 5 bases and the J gene end by 6 bases; junction bases not matched to a gene: 7. The CDR3 has 15 amino acids. The DNA of the CDR3 is TGTGCCAGCAGTAGGAGACAGGGGGCTTCTCAGCCCCAGCATTTT. As protein: CASSRRQGASQPQHF.

The gene calls are TRBV18 and TRBJ1-2; TRBD1 matches at 12 bases. Trimming at V came to 3 bases and at J to 6 bases, leaving 8 bases not matched to a gene. The CDR3 loop spans 16 amino acids. Germline V gives CDR1 KGHSH, CDR2 LQKENI. Written as DNA, the CDR3 is TGTGCCAGCTCACCCGGGGGACAGGGGGCGTTCGATGGCTACACCTTC. Protein: CASSPGGQGAFDGYTF.

This chain links TRBV9 with TRBJ1-2; no reliable D call. V was shortened by 4 bases and J by 5 bases, with 9 bases between the two germline ends. CDR1 is SGDLS and CDR2 is YYNGEE in the germline V gene. CDR3 length: 12 residues. CDR3: CASSSDMYGYTF. CDR3 coding DNA: TGTGCCAGCAGCTCAGACATGTATGGCTACACCTTC.

This clone appeared many times. This rearrangement joins TRBV4-1 to TRBJ2-3, with TRBD2 identical over 9 bases. The CDR3 loop spans 17 amino acids. The V segment lost 0 bases and the J segment 6 bases; nucleotides outside the gene matches: 10. Germline assignment: CDR1 MGHRA and CDR2 YSYEKL. The CDR3 here is CASSQDMLAGVTDTQYF. As DNA, the CDR3 is TGCGCCAGCAGCCAAGATATGTTAGCGGGGGTCACGGATACGCAGTATTTT.

V usage is TRBV6-2 or TRBV6-3 and J usage is TRBJ2-1; weak D call: TRBD1 (5 bases). V was shortened by 2 bases and J by 13 bases, with 15 bases between the two germline ends. The V gene's germline CDR1 is MNHEY and CDR2 SVGEGT. This CDR3 is built from 13 residues. The CDR3 sequence is CASSYTDFGAQFF. For the CDR3, the DNA is TGTGCCAGCAGTTACACCGATTTTGGGGCTCAGTTCTTC.

The chain joins TRBV11-2 to TRBJ1-5; 12 bases are a match to TRBD1. This CDR3 is built from 18 residues. V lost 2 bases to trimming and J lost 2 bases; unmatched junction nucleotides: 7. Germline assignment: CDR1 SGHAT and CDR2 FQNNGV. CDR3 loop: CASSLSPGTGGRNQPQHF. In DNA form, the CDR3 reads TGTGCCAGCAGCTTATCCCCCGGGACAGGGGGCCGCAATCAGCCCCAGCATTTT.

The DNA for the CDR3 is TGTGCCAGCAGCTTGGGGCCCTTCCAGGCGTCACCCCTCCACTTT. It specifies CASSLGPFQASPLHF. The chain has TRBV7-2 and TRBJ1-6; TRBD1 is a possible D gene (5 bases). Germline CDR1 and CDR2: SGHTA and FQGNSA. V shed 3 bases and J shed 10 bases, with 16 bases lying between them. The CDR3 consists of 15 residues.